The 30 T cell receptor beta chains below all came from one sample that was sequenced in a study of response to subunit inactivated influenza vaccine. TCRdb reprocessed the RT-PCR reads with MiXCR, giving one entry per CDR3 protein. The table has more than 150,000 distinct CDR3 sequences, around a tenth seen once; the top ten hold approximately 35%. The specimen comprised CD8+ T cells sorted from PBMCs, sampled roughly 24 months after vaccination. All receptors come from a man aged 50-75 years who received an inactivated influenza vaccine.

The DNA of the CDR3 is TGCGCCAGCAGCTTGGGCTCAGGGCGACGGGCCTACGAGCAGTACTTC. It is translated as CASSLGSGRRAYEQYF. The chain combines TRBV5-1 with TRBJ2-7; D may be TRBD1 (5 bases). The V gene lost 0 bases and the J gene lost 2 bases, with 15 bases spanning the gap. The CDR3 has 16 amino acids. Germline lookup yields CDR1 SGHRS and CDR2 YFSETQ.

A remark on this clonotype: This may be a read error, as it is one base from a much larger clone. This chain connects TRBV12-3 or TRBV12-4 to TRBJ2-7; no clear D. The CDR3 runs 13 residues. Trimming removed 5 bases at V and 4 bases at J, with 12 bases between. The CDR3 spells CASSAAAVYEQYF. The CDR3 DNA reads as TGTGCCAGCAGTGCCGCGGCAGTTTACGAGCAGTACTTC.

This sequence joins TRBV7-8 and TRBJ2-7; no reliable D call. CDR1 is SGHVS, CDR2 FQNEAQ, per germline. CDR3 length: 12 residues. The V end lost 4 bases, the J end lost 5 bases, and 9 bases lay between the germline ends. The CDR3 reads CASSSRHDEQYF. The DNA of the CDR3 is TGTGCCAGCAGCTCAAGACACGACGAGCAGTACTTC.

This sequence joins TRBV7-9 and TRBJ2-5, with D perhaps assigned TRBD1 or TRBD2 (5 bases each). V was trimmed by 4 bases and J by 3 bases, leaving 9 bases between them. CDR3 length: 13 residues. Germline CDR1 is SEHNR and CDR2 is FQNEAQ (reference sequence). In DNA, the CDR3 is TGTGCCAGCAGCTCTGGGGGAAAAGAGACCCAGTACTTC. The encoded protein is CASSSGGKETQYF.

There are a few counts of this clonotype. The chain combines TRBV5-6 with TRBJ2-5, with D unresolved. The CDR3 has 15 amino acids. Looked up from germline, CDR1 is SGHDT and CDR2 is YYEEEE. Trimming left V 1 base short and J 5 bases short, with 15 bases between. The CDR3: CASSLLVRNLETQYF. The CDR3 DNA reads TGTGCCAGCAGCTTGCTGGTCCGTAACCTGGAGACCCAGTACTTC.

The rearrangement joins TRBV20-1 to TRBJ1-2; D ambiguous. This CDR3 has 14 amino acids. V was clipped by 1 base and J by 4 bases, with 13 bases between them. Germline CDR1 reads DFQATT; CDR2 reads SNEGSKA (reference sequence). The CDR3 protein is CSARGEVHSYGYTF. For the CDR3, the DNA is TGCAGTGCTAGAGGGGAGGTCCATAGCTATGGCTACACCTTC.

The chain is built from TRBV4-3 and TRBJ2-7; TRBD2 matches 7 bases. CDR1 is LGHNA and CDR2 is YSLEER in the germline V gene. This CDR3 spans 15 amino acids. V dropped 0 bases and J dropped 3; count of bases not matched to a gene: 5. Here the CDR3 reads CASSQEFGRNYEQYF. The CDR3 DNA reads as TGCGCCAGCAGCCAAGAATTCGGGAGGAACTACGAGCAGTACTTC.

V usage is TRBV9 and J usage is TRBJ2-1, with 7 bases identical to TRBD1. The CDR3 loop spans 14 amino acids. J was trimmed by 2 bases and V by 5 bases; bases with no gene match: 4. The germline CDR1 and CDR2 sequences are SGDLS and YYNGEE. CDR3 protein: CASSGQVTYNEQFF. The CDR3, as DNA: TGTGCCAGCAGTGGACAGGTCACCTACAATGAGCAGTTCTTC.

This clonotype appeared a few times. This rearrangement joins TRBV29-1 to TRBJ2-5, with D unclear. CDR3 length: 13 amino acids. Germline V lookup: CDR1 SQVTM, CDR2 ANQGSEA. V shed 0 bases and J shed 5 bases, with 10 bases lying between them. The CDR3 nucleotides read TGCAGCGTTGAAGATCAGTGGAAGGAGACCCAGTACTTC. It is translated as CSVEDQWKETQYF.

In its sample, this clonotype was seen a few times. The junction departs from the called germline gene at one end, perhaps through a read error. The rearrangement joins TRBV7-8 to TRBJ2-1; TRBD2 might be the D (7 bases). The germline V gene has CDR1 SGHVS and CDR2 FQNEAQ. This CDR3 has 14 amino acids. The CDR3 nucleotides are TGTGCCAGCAACTTAGGGGGAGGGTACAATGAGCAGTTCTTC. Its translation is CASNLGGGYNEQFF.

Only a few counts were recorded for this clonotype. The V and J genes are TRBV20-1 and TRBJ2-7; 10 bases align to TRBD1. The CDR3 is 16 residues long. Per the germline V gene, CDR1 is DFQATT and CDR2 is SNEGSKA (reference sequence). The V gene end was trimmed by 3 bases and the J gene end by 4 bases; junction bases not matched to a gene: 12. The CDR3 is CSASLLNPGQGYEQYF. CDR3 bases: TGCAGTGCTAGTCTCCTTAACCCGGGACAGGGGTACGAGCAGTACTTC.

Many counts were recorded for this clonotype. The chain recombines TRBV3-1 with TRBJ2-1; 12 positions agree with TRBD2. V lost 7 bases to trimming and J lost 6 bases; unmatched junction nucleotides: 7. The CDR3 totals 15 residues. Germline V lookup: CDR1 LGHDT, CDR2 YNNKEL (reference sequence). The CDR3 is CASIKTSGSINEQFF. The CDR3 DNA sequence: TGTGCCAGCATTAAGACTAGCGGGAGTATCAATGAGCAGTTCTTC.

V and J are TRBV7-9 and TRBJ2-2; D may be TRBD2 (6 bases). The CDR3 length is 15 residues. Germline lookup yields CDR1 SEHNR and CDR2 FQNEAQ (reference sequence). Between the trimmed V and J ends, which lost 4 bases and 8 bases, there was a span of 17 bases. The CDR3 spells CASSSPEQGLGELFF. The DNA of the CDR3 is TGTGCCAGCAGCTCCCCGGAGCAGGGACTGGGGGAGCTGTTTTTT.

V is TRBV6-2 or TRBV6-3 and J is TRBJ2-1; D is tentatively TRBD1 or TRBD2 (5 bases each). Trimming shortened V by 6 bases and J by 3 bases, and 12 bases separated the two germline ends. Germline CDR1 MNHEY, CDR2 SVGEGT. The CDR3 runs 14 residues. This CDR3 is CASRRDPNYNEQFF. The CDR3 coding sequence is TGTGCCAGCAGGAGGGACCCCAACTACAATGAGCAGTTCTTC.

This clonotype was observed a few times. CDR3 coding DNA: TGCGCCAGCAGCTTGGTCCAGGGGGCGCAGGGGACTGAAGCTTTCTTT. The encoded protein is CASSLVQGAQGTEAFF. The rearrangement links TRBV5-1 to TRBJ1-1; TRBD1 agrees at 8 bases. CDR1 is SGHRS and CDR2 is YFSETQ in the germline V gene. The CDR3 sequence is 16 residues long. With V trimmed by 0 bases and J by 5 bases, 9 bases remained unmatched.

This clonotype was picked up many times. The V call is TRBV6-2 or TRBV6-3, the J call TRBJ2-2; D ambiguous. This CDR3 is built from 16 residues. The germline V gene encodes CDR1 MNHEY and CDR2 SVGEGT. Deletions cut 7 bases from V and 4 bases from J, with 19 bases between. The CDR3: CASIKEKGSGTGELFF. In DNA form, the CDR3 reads TGTGCCAGCATTAAGGAAAAGGGATCGGGCACCGGGGAGCTGTTTTTT.

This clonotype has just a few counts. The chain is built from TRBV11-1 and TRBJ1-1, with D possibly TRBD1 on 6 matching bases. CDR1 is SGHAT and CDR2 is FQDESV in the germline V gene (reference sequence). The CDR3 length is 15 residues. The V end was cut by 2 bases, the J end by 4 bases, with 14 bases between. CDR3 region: CASSLWTGAGTEAFF. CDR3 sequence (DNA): TGTGCCAGCAGCTTATGGACGGGGGCTGGCACTGAAGCTTTCTTT. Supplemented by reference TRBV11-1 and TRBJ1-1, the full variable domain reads EAEVAQSPRYKITEKSQAVAFWCDPISGHATLYWYRQILGQGPELLVQFQDESVVDDSQLPKDRFSAERLKGVDSTLKIQPAELGDSAMYLCASSLWTGAGTEAFFGQGTRLTVV.

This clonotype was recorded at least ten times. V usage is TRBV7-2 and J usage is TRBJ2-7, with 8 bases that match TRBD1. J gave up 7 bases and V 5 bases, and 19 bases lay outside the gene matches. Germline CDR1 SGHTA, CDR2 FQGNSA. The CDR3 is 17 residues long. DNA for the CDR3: TGTGCCAGCAGCCCTAGTTCAGGGGGCCGAGGCCTTGGAGAGCAGTACTTC. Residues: CASSPSSGGRGLGEQYF.

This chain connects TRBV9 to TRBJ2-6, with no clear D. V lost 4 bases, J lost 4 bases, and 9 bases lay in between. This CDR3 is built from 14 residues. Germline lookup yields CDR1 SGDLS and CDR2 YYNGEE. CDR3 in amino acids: CASSRGDGANVLTF. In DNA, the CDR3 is TGTGCCAGCAGCAGAGGAGACGGGGCCAACGTCCTGACTTTC.

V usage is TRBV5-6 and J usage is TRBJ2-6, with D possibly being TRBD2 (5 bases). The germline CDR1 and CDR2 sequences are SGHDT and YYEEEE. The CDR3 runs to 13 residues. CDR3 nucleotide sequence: TGTGCTACCAGCGGCTCTGGGGCCAACGTCCTGACTTTC. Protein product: CATSGSGANVLTF.

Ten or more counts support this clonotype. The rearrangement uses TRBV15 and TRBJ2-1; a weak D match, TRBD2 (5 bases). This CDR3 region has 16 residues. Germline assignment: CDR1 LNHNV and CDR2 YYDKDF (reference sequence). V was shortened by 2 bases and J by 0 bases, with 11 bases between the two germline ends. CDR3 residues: CATSRPSGSSYNEQFF. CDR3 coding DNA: TGTGCCACCAGCAGACCCTCGGGAAGCTCCTACAATGAGCAGTTCTTC.

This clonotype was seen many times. The CDR3 DNA reads TGCAGTGCTAGAGTCCTAGGCAATGAGCAGTTCTTC. Encoded protein: CSARVLGNEQFF. V and J are TRBV20-1 and TRBJ2-1; no clear D gene. The CDR3 extends over 12 amino acids. Germline V CDR1 and CDR2: DFQATT, SNEGSKA (reference sequence). V lost 1 base, J lost 6 bases, and 7 bases lay in between.

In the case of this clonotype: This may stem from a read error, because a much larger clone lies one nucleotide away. CDR3 bases: TGTGCCGGCAACCTAGCGTCTATTAGCACAGATACGCAGTATTTT. This codes for CAGNLASISTDTQYF. The rearrangement joins TRBV2 to TRBJ2-3; D may be TRBD2 (6 bases). Trimming shortened V by 11 bases and J by 0 bases, and 18 bases separated the two germline ends. Germline CDR1 and CDR2: SNHLY and FYNNEI. This CDR3 has 15 amino acids.

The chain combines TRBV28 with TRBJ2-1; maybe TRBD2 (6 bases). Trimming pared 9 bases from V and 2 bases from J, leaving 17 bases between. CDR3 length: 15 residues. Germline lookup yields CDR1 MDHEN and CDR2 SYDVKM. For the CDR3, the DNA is TGTGCCAGTTGTCCTTCGGGAGCGGCCTACAATGAGCAGTTCTTC. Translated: CASCPSGAAYNEQFF.

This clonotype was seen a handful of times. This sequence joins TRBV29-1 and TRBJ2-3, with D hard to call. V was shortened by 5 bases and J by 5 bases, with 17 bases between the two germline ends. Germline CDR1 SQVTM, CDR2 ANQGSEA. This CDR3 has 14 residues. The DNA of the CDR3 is TGCAGCGTTCAGGCCGCCCGCCCGGGAGATACGCAGTATTTT. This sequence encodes CSVQAARPGDTQYF.

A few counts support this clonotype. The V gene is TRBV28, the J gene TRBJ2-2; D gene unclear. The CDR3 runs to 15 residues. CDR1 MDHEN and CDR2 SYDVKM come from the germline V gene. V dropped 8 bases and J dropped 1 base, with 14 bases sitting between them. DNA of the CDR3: TGTGCCAGCGTCGGGTCGGGTCTGAACACCGGGGAGCTGTTTTTT. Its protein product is CASVGSGLNTGELFF.

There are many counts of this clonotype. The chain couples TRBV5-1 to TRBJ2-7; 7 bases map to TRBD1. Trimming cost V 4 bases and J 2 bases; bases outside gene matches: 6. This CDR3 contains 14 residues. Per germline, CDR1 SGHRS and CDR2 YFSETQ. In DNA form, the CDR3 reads TGCGCCAGCAGCATGAGGACAGGCGCCTACGAGCAGTACTTC. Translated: CASSMRTGAYEQYF.

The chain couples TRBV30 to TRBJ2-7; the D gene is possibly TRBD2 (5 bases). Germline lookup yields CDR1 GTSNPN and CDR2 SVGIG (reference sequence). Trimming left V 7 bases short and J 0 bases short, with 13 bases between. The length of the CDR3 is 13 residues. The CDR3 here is CASVEAPSYEQYF. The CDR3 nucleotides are TGTGCCTCGGTGGAGGCTCCCTCCTACGAGCAGTACTTC.

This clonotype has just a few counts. This CDR3 is CASSYPIVGASNEQFF. DNA for the CDR3: TGTGCCAGCAGCTATCCAATAGTGGGAGCTTCTAATGAGCAGTTCTTC. The chain combines TRBV7-9 with TRBJ2-1, with TRBD2 as a possible D gene (5 bases). Germline V gives CDR1 SEHNR, CDR2 FQNEAQ (reference sequence). V lost 4 bases and J lost 7, with 20 bases in between. The CDR3 has 16 residues.

Written as DNA, the CDR3 is TGCGCCAGCAGCCAAGGACAGGGGGGGGTCTACGAGCAGTACTTC. This sequence encodes CASSQGQGGVYEQYF. The chain is built from TRBV4-3 and TRBJ2-7; 9 bases agree with TRBD1. This CDR3 is built from 15 residues. Germline V gives CDR1 LGHNA, CDR2 YSLEER. Unmatched junction bases numbered 4, after V lost 1 base and J lost 3 bases.